The source of this TCR beta chain is a study of blood T cell repertoires in COVID-19. Study in general: Specimens from acute and convalescent COVID-19 originated in the United States, Italy and Spain. T cells, B-cell-depleted T cells, or PBMCs provided the cDNA or gDNA that served as material.

Study processing details: Nucleated cell counts were estimated from reference gene primer amplification. The protocol was immunoSEQ multiplex PCR, while the TCRdb copy is restricted to in-frame clones and leaves out a portion. The V and J calls and clone size come from that table; D and trimming were worked out from the DNA. The sample carries under 200,000 clones, over 80% recorded once. The TCR comes from a man between 65 and 85 years old who had recovered from COVID-19. Sample: peripheral blood.

This CDR3 is CASSLGSEFTGELFF. CDR3 DNA: TGCGCCAGCAGCTTGGGCTCGGAGTTCACCGGGGAGCTGTTTTTT. V is TRBV5-1 and J is TRBJ2-2, with D uncertain. This CDR3 comprises 15 residues. With 0 bases removed from V and 4 bases from J, the gap between germline ends came to 10 bases. Germline CDR1 and CDR2: SGHRS and YFSETQ.